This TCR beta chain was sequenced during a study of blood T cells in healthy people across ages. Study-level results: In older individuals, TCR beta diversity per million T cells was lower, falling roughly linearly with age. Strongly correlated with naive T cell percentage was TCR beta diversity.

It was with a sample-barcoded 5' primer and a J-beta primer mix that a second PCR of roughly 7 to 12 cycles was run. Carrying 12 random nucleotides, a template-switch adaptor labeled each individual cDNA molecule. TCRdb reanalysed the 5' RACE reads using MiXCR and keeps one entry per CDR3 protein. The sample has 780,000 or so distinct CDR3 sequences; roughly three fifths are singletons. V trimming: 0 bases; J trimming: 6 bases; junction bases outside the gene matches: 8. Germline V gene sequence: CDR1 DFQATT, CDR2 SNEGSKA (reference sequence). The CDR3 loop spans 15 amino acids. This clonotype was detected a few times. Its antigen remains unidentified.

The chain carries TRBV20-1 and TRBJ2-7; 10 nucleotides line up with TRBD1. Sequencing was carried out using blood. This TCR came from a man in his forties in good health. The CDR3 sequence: CSARDSGTGVGEQYF. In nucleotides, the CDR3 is TGCAGTGCTAGAGATAGCGGGACAGGGGTAGGCGAGCAGTACTTC.